Shown below are 5 T cell receptor beta chains from a single sample sequenced in a study of CD8+ T cells in alopecia areata. Following extraction, RNA underwent reverse transcription to cDNA, which served as the sequencing template. Measured with immunoSEQ multiplex PCR; TCRdb has only the in-frame clones, and not every one. The sample lists roughly 170,000 clones; about 63% were seen once. The sequencing here drew on CD4+ T cells sorted from blood, taken at week 0. These receptors came from a human donor with alopecia areata.

In the case of this clone: Other DNA variants within this sample encode the same CDR3. The rearrangement joins TRBV29-1 to TRBJ1-2, with D hard to call. The germline gives CDR1 SQVTM, CDR2 ANQGSEA. The V end lost 4 bases, the J end lost 6 bases, and 3 bases lay between the germline ends. This CDR3 comprises 9 residues. Here the CDR3 DNA reads TGCAGCGTTGCGGATGGCTACACCTTC. Its translation: CSVADGYTF.

This clone was observed once. Relative to the germline gene, one junction end is altered; a read error may explain this. The chain combines TRBV2 with TRBJ2-5; D may be TRBD1 (6 bases). The CDR3 runs 12 residues. Germline CDR1 is SNHLY and CDR2 is FYNNEI. This CDR3 reads CATSRTEETQYF. Here the CDR3 DNA reads TGTGCCACCAGTAGGACAGAAGAGACCCAGTACTTC.

The chain uses TRBV29-1 and TRBJ2-5, with D perhaps matching TRBD2 (6 bases). Trimming shortened V by 4 bases and J by 5 bases, and 35 bases separated the two germline ends. Per the germline V gene, CDR1 is SQVTM and CDR2 is ANQGSEA. The CDR3 loop spans 20 amino acids. CDR3 DNA: TGCAGCGTTGCCGCACCCTCTTGGGTTTCCGTCCCGGGGGATGGGGAGACCCAGTACTTC. The encoded protein is CSVAAPSWVSVPGDGETQYF.

The chain combines TRBV6-5 with TRBJ2-5; no clear D. This CDR3 region has 14 residues. Trimming stripped 6 bases from V and 5 bases from J, with 16 bases between. CDR1 and CDR2 (germline): MNHEY, SVGAGI. CDR3 sequence reads: CASSLDPSGETQYF. CDR3 in DNA: TGTGCCAGCAGCCTGGACCCTAGTGGGGAGACCCAGTACTTC.

The V gene is TRBV29-1, the J gene TRBJ2-3; TRBD2 agrees at 9 bases. CDR1 SQVTM and CDR2 ANQGSEA come from the germline V gene. V trimming: 3 bases; J trimming: 2 bases; junction bases outside the gene matches: 6. There are 15 residues in the CDR3. The chain's CDR3 is CSVDSAGGNTDTQYF. The CDR3 DNA sequence: TGCAGCGTTGATTCGGCGGGAGGGAACACAGATACGCAGTATTTT.